These 27 T cell receptor beta chains were all obtained from the same sample, sequenced in a study of cytomegalovirus exposure and HLA in healthy donors. Only in-frame clones appear in the TCRdb table, and some are missing; sequencing was by immunoSEQ multiplex PCR. The table records 80,000 to 100,000 clones, around 90% of them present only once. The sample taken for sequencing was PBMCs. The source is a woman in her 30s in good health and CMV-seronegative.

The DNA for the CDR3 is TGTGCCAGCAGCCCGCTCGGGGGAAACACTGAAGCTTTCTTT. This sequence encodes CASSPLGGNTEAFF. The chain carries TRBV6-1 and TRBJ1-1; D is possibly TRBD1 (5 bases). Germline V gene lookup returns CDR1 MNHNS and CDR2 SASEGT. V lost 6 bases and J 2 bases, leaving 13 bases between the germline ends. The CDR3 runs 14 residues.

CDR3 bases: TGTGCCAGCAGTGTTAAAGGGCGGACAGGGAAAGATGAAAAACTGTTTTTT. Translation: CASSVKGRTGKDEKLFF. V and J are TRBV2 and TRBJ1-4; TRBD1 aligns across 8 bases. The junction had 13 bases not matched to a gene; V was cut back by 4 bases and J by 6 bases. CDR1 is SNHLY, CDR2 FYNNEI, per germline. This CDR3 is built from 17 residues.

The chain is built from TRBV6-5 and TRBJ1-5; D not certain. The V gene lost 3 bases and the J gene lost 7 bases, with 13 bases spanning the gap. CDR3 size: 14 residues. Germline V gives CDR1 MNHEY, CDR2 SVGAGI. The CDR3 loop is CASSYSRSGQPQHF. The DNA for the CDR3 is TGTGCCAGCAGTTATAGTAGATCGGGGCAGCCCCAGCATTTT.

The V gene is TRBV28, the J gene TRBJ1-1, with 8 bases fitting TRBD1. V trimming: 4 bases; J trimming: 9 bases; junction bases outside the gene matches: 7. The CDR3 is made up of 13 amino acids. Germline V gene sequence: CDR1 MDHEN, CDR2 SYDVKM. The CDR3 nucleotides are TGTGCCAGCAGTTCTGGACAGGGAAGTAAAGCTTTCTTT. It encodes CASSSGQGSKAFF. Variable domain in full (rest from reference TRBV28 and TRBJ1-1): DVKVTQSSRYLVKRTGEKVFLECVQDMDHENMFWYRQDPGLGLRLIYFSYDVKMKEKGDIPEGYSVSREKKERFSLILESASTNQTSMYLCASSSGQGSKAFFGQGTRLTVV.

CDR3 bases: TGTGCCAGCAGTTTAGGGACAGGGGACAATGGCTACACCTTC. This gives the protein CASSLGTGDNGYTF. The rearrangement joins TRBV27 to TRBJ1-2; 10 bases map to TRBD1. Germline loops: CDR1 MNHEY, CDR2 SMNVEV (reference sequence). This CDR3 is built from 14 residues. V gave up 2 bases and J gave up 6 bases; unmatched junction bases: 3.

The gene calls are TRBV6-6 and TRBJ2-2; D may be TRBD1 (5 bases). The V end was cut by 6 bases, the J end by 5 bases, with 16 bases between. This CDR3 comprises 15 residues. The germline V gene has CDR1 MNHNY and CDR2 SVGAGI (reference sequence). This CDR3 is CASSRKGWGTGELFF. The CDR3 DNA follows: TGTGCCAGCAGCCGGAAGGGGTGGGGAACCGGGGAGCTGTTTTTT.

The CDR3 region is CASRSQGVGYGYTF. The CDR3 DNA sequence: TGTGCCAGCAGGTCACAGGGGGTGGGCTATGGCTACACCTTC. The rearrangement uses TRBV6-5 and TRBJ1-2, with TRBD1 matching over 8 bases. V was clipped by 6 bases and J by 4 bases; unmatched bases: 7. The CDR3 loop spans 14 amino acids. Germline CDR1 reads MNHEY; CDR2 reads SVGAGI.

The V call is TRBV13, the J call TRBJ1-3; D is unclear. The CDR3 is 14 residues long. Germline V gene lookup returns CDR1 PRHDT and CDR2 FYEKMQ (reference sequence). Deletions cut 8 bases from V and 3 bases from J, with 14 bases between. CDR3 coding DNA: TGTGCCAGCGCCGGGTCCGACGGTGGAAACACCATATATTTT. Translation gives CASAGSDGGNTIYF.

V and J are TRBV18 and TRBJ2-5, with D possibly being TRBD1 (5 bases). The germline CDR1 and CDR2 sequences are KGHSH and LQKENI. With 3 bases removed from V and 5 bases from J, the gap between germline ends came to 16 bases. The CDR3 contains 15 residues. CDR3 nucleotide sequence: TGTGCCAGCTCACCCAGGGTTTCTCCTCAGGAGACCCAGTACTTC. Protein product: CASSPRVSPQETQYF.

This chain uses TRBV6-4 with TRBJ1-1; D remains unclear. Trimming took off 5 bases at V and 4 bases at J, with 11 bases between the two ends. The CDR3 runs 13 residues. Germline CDR1 MRHNA, CDR2 SNTAGT. The CDR3 DNA is TGTGCCAGCAGTAGCCAGGCGGGCACTGAAGCTTTCTTT. This translates into CASSSQAGTEAFF.

The V call is TRBV9, the J call TRBJ1-3, with D perhaps matching TRBD1 (6 bases). The V gene lost 7 bases and the J gene lost 4 bases, with 12 bases spanning the gap. Germline CDR1 reads SGDLS; CDR2 reads YYNGEE. The CDR3 spans 13 residues. The CDR3: CASATGYGNTIYF. The CDR3 DNA reads TGTGCCAGCGCAACAGGGTACGGAAACACCATATATTTT.

About this clone: The same CDR3 can be traced to other DNA sequences in this sample. The chain links TRBV5-1 to TRBJ2-5, with 12 bases aligning to TRBD2. The length of the CDR3 is 15 residues. The V segment lost 3 bases and the J segment 5 bases; nucleotides outside the gene matches: 5. Germline CDR1 is SGHRS and CDR2 is YFSETQ. As DNA, the CDR3 is TGCGCCAGCAGCTCCGAGACTAGCGGGAGCGAGACCCAGTACTTC. Protein product: CASSSETSGSETQYF.

This clone has only a few counts. The chain carries TRBV2 and TRBJ1-2; TRBD1 is a possible D gene (5 bases). V was clipped by 4 bases and J by 2 bases, with 14 bases between them. Germline CDR1 is SNHLY and CDR2 is FYNNEI. The CDR3 totals 15 residues. CDR3 loop: CASSGWGSGNYGYTF. In DNA form, the CDR3 reads TGTGCCAGCAGTGGGTGGGGGAGCGGGAACTATGGCTACACCTTC.

The rearrangement uses TRBV9 and TRBJ2-2; possibly TRBD1 for D (5 bases). This CDR3 has 14 amino acids. The V gene lost 5 bases and the J gene lost 1 base, with 9 bases spanning the gap. Germline CDR1 and CDR2: SGDLS and YYNGEE. The CDR3 sequence is CASRARVNTGELFF. For the CDR3, the DNA is TGTGCCAGCAGGGCCAGGGTGAACACCGGGGAGCTGTTTTTT.

This sequence joins TRBV10-3 and TRBJ1-6; D is ambiguous. Germline CDR1 reads ENHRY; CDR2 reads SYGVKD. V was pared by 7 bases and J by 13 bases, with 14 bases between. The CDR3 runs to 12 residues. For the CDR3, the DNA is TGTGCCATCAAACAGAAGGATGAGCCCCTCCACTTT. Translated: CAIKQKDEPLHF.

This sequence joins TRBV15 and TRBJ2-1, with 10 positions matching TRBD2. The CDR3 is 18 residues long. From germline, CDR1 is LNHNV and CDR2 YYDKDF (reference sequence). V dropped 4 bases and J dropped 7; count of bases not matched to a gene: 16. CDR3 nucleotide sequence: TGTGCCACCAGCAAAGGGTTAGCGGGGGGCTTGGGAGAGAATGAGCAGTTCTTC. It yields the protein CATSKGLAGGLGENEQFF.

The chain joins TRBV27 to TRBJ2-3, with D possibly matching TRBD2 (5 bases). Trimming stripped 6 bases from V and 0 bases from J, with 22 bases between. The CDR3 totals 18 residues. The germline V gene encodes CDR1 MNHEY and CDR2 SMNVEV (reference sequence). The CDR3 spells CASSGLVRGARSTDTQYF. The CDR3, as DNA: TGTGCCAGCAGCGGGCTTGTACGGGGAGCTAGAAGCACAGATACGCAGTATTTT.

The chain joins TRBV5-6 to TRBJ1-6; D remains ambiguous. This CDR3 contains 14 residues. Germline CDR1 is SGHDT and CDR2 is YYEEEE. V lost 5 bases and J 10 bases, leaving 16 bases between the germline ends. This chain's CDR3 is CASSKEGLASPLHF. The CDR3 DNA reads TGTGCCAGCAGTAAAGAGGGATTAGCGTCACCCCTCCACTTT.

This chain connects TRBV29-1 to TRBJ1-2; D uncertain. CDR1 and CDR2 from the germline V gene are SQVTM and ANQGSEA. V lost 4 bases to trimming and J lost 4 bases, with 10 bases between them. This CDR3 region has 12 residues. Written as DNA, the CDR3 is TGCAGCGTTGGTTCTGACTCCTATGGCTACACCTTC. It yields the protein CSVGSDSYGYTF. Supplemented by reference TRBV29-1 and TRBJ1-2, the full variable domain reads SAVISQKPSRDICQRGTSLTIQCQVDSQVTMMFWYRQQPGQSLTLIATANQGSEATYESGFVIDKFPISRPNLTFSTLTVSNMSPEDSSIYLCSVGSDSYGYTFGSGTRLTVV.

The chain carries TRBV18 and TRBJ2-1; 8 nucleotides line up with TRBD1. V trimming: 7 bases; J trimming: 3 bases; junction bases outside the gene matches: 5. Germline assignment: CDR1 KGHSH and CDR2 LQKENI. This CDR3 region has 14 residues. The CDR3 loop reads CASFRDRNYNEQFF. The CDR3 nucleotides are TGTGCCAGCTTCCGGGACAGGAACTACAATGAGCAGTTCTTC.

V is TRBV4-3 and J is TRBJ2-2; 7 bases fit TRBD2. This CDR3 spans 15 amino acids. The ends lost 3 bases at V and 5 bases at J; junction bases unmatched: 6. Germline V lookup: CDR1 LGHNA, CDR2 YSLEER. The CDR3: CASSQGGPRTGELFF. CDR3 coding DNA: TGCGCCAGCAGCCAGGGAGGGCCGAGGACCGGGGAGCTGTTTTTT.

The chain's CDR3 is CASSFRGANTEAFF. The CDR3 bases are TGCGCCAGCAGCTTCAGGGGTGCGAACACTGAAGCTTTCTTT. This chain links TRBV5-1 with TRBJ1-1, with a weak D call TRBD1 (6 bases). CDR3 length: 14 amino acids. Germline assignment: CDR1 SGHRS and CDR2 YFSETQ. Trimming left V 2 bases short and J 1 base short, with 9 bases between.

The rearrangement links TRBV6-5 to TRBJ1-1; D may be TRBD1 (5 bases). This CDR3 is 14 amino acids long. Germline values: CDR1 MNHEY, CDR2 SVGAGI. The V end was cut by 7 bases, the J end by 3 bases, with 15 bases between. CDR3 residues: CASIRASGDTEAFF. As DNA, the CDR3 is TGTGCCAGCATCCGGGCCTCGGGGGACACTGAAGCTTTCTTT.

The rearrangement joins TRBV29-1 to TRBJ2-7; D might be TRBD1 (5 bases). CDR3 length equals 11 residues. The germline gives CDR1 SQVTM, CDR2 ANQGSEA. This CDR3 is CRGPERREQYF. The CDR3 coding sequence is TGCAGGGGGCCAGAAAGACGCGAGCAGTACTTC.

The chain recombines TRBV10-3 with TRBJ2-5, with D possibly matching TRBD2 (7 bases). CDR1 and CDR2 (germline): ENHRY, SYGVKD. V dropped 5 bases and J dropped 5 bases, with 15 bases sitting between them. This CDR3 is 14 amino acids long. In DNA, the CDR3 is TGTGCCATCAGTACGGGGGGCGGAGAGGAGACCCAGTACTTC. Amino acid sequence: CAISTGGGEETQYF.

V and J are TRBV15 and TRBJ2-1; D unclear. Trimming cost V 0 bases and J 7 bases, with 7 bases left between them. Germline V gene lookup returns CDR1 LNHNV and CDR2 YYDKDF (reference sequence). The CDR3 extends over 13 amino acids. The CDR3 region is CATSRDIVNEQFF. The DNA of the CDR3 is TGTGCCACCAGCAGAGATATAGTTAATGAGCAGTTCTTC.

This clone showed up just a few times. The chain joins TRBV27 to TRBJ2-7; 9 bases map to TRBD1. The CDR3 contains 14 residues. Germline V CDR1 and CDR2: MNHEY, SMNVEV (reference sequence). Losses at the gene ends were 5 bases for V and 7 bases for J; bases not matched to a gene: 9. CDR3 in amino acids: CASSLTGGDHEQYF. CDR3 sequence (DNA): TGTGCCAGCAGTCTTACAGGGGGCGATCATGAGCAGTACTTC.